This entry describes one TCR beta chain. Its antigen is not known. The record originates from a study of blood T cells in healthy people across ages. Study-wide results and limits: PBMCs left unsorted prevented a conclusive naive versus antigen-experienced comparison.

Primers used in a second PCR of roughly 6 to 12 cycles were a sample-barcoded 5' primer and a J-beta primer mix. Each single sample gave us at least 2.5 million CDR3-containing paired-end reads. One entry per CDR3 protein results from TCRdb running MiXCR on the 5' RACE reads. The sample holds 1.5 million to 2 million distinct CDR3 sequences, roughly 43% seen once. Each donor was a healthy Caucasian individual from Russia, aged about 6 to 95. The V gene lost 6 bases and the J gene lost 4 bases, with 13 bases spanning the gap. This CDR3 is 12 amino acids long. The germline V gene encodes CDR1 SQVTM and CDR2 ANQGSEA.

The TCR comes from a human donor in good health. J is TRBJ2-7 and V is TRBV29-1; the D gene is possibly TRBD2 (5 bases). The sequenced sample was blood. DNA for the CDR3: TGCAGCGTCCGGGATTCGGAATACGAGCAGTACTTC. It specifies CSVRDSEYEQYF.